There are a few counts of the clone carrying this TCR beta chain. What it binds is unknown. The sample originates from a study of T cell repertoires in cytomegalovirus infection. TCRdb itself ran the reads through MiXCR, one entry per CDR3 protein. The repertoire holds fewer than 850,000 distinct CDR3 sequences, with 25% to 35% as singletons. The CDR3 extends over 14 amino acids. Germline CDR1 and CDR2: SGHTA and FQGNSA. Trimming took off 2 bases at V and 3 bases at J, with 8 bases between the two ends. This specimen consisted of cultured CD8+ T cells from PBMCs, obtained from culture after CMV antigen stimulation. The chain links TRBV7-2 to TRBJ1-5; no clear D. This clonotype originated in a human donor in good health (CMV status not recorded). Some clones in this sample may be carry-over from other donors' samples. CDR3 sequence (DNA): TGTGCCAGCAGCTTATTCGACAACAATCAGCCCCAGCATTTT. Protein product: CASSLFDNNQPQHF.